This passage covers 8 T cell receptor beta chains from one sample sequenced in a study of T cells after yellow fever vaccination. TCRdb used MiXCR to reprocess the 5' RACE reads, holding one entry per CDR3 protein. The table records fewer than 350,000 distinct CDR3 sequences, 8.7% of them present only once. Specimen: PBMCs, collected on the day of the first yellow fever vaccination. The origin of the receptors is a man aged 18 to 30 who received the YFV17D yellow fever vaccine.

This clonotype was seen only a few times. This chain connects TRBV4-1 to TRBJ1-4, with 7 bases matching TRBD1. The length of the CDR3 is 15 residues. The J segment lost 6 bases and the V segment lost 1 base, leaving 5 bases of the junction unmatched. Looked up from germline, CDR1 is MGHRA and CDR2 is YSYEKL. CDR3 DNA sequence: TGCGCCAGCAGCCAAGTCGGGACAGCGTATGAAAAACTGTTTTTT. It encodes CASSQVGTAYEKLFF.

This rearrangement joins TRBV14 to TRBJ1-4; maybe TRBD1 (5 bases). This CDR3 contains 13 residues. The V gene's germline CDR1 is SGHDN and CDR2 FVKESK. With 5 bases removed from V and 5 bases from J, the gap between germline ends came to 9 bases. The CDR3 bases are TGTGCCAGCAGCGGACAAATGAATGAAAAACTGTTTTTT. It codes for CASSGQMNEKLFF.

This clonotype was found a few times. V usage is TRBV5-1 and J usage is TRBJ2-5; 15 bases are a match to TRBD2. V shed 4 bases, J shed 5 bases, and the junction held 9 bases outside the gene matches. The CDR3 covers 17 residues. Germline values: CDR1 SGHRS, CDR2 YFSETQ. The CDR3 spells CASSPWTSGGARETQYF. The CDR3 DNA sequence: TGCGCCAGCAGCCCCTGGACTAGCGGGGGGGCCCGGGAGACCCAGTACTTC.

The V call is TRBV7-2, the J call TRBJ2-1, with D unclear. The V and J ends lost 1 base and 6 bases respectively, with 7 bases between them. CDR3 length: 13 residues. Germline V gene data show CDR1 as SGHTA and CDR2 as FQGNSA. The CDR3 region is CASSLGSGNEQFF. For the CDR3, the DNA is TGTGCCAGCAGCTTAGGTAGTGGCAATGAGCAGTTCTTC.

The chain has TRBV9 and TRBJ1-3, with D perhaps matching TRBD1 (5 bases). V was pared by 2 bases and J by 0 bases, with 6 bases between. Germline CDR1 and CDR2: SGDLS and YYNGEE. The CDR3 covers 14 residues. The CDR3 nucleotides are TGTGCCAGCAGCGTTAGGGGCTCTGGAAACACCATATATTTT. Its protein product is CASSVRGSGNTIYF.

This clonotype was detected only a few times. This chain links TRBV5-1 with TRBJ1-1; D perhaps matches TRBD1 (5 bases). The V and J ends lost 0 bases and 7 bases respectively, with 10 bases between them. Germline V CDR1 and CDR2: SGHRS, YFSETQ. The CDR3 length is 13 residues. Written as DNA, the CDR3 is TGCGCCAGCAGCTTGGGTGGGGCCATTGAAGCTTTCTTT. Amino acid sequence: CASSLGGAIEAFF.

The chain carries TRBV18 and TRBJ1-3, with no clear D. Trimming took off 0 bases at V and 2 bases at J, with 14 bases between the two ends. This CDR3 is 17 amino acids long. Germline-derived CDR1 and CDR2 are KGHSH and LQKENI. CDR3 amino acids: CASSPPSRFPAGNTIYF. CDR3 bases: TGTGCCAGCTCACCACCATCGAGGTTCCCCGCTGGAAACACCATATATTTT.

The chain employs TRBV6-2 or TRBV6-3 and TRBJ2-7; 13 nucleotides line up with TRBD2. Germline V CDR1 and CDR2: MNHEY, SVGEGT. The CDR3 sequence is 18 residues long. After removal of 4 bases from V and 6 bases from J, the junction contained 15 bases not matched to a gene. Written as DNA, the CDR3 is TGTGCCAGCAGTTCCTGGACTAGCGGGGGCCGAAGAGCAGGCGAGCAGTACTTC. Its translation: CASSSWTSGGRRAGEQYF.